This T cell receptor beta chain was documented in a study of blood T cell repertoires in COVID-19. Study context: The United States, Italy and Spain supplied acute and convalescent COVID-19 samples. Sources were T cells, B-cell-depleted T cells, or PBMCs; the material itself was cDNA or gDNA.

The CDR3 loop spans 16 amino acids. Germline CDR1 is LNHDA and CDR2 is SQIVND (reference sequence). J was trimmed by 2 bases and V by 5 bases; bases with no gene match: 8. Authors' processing steps: Amplified reference gene primers provided the basis for estimating nucleated cell counts. The method was immunoSEQ multiplex PCR; TCRdb's version includes in-frame clones alone and lacks a portion of them. That table furnishes V, J and clone size, whereas the DNA furnished D and trimming. Of about 250,000 clones in the sample, about 88% were seen once. The source of this sequence is a woman aged 40 to 50 who had recovered from COVID-19. Sequenced sample: peripheral blood. The chain combines TRBV19 with TRBJ1-5; 8 nucleotides line up with TRBD1. In nucleotides, the CDR3 is TGTGCCAGTAGTGTCCAGGGGGCGAGTGGCAATCAGCCCCAGCATTTT. Its protein is CASSVQGASGNQPQHF.